This is a list of T cell receptor beta chains from one sample in a study of blood T cells in healthy people across ages. TCRdb passed the 5' RACE reads through MiXCR, listing each CDR3 protein once. The sample includes roughly 930,000 distinct CDR3 sequences, around 49% of them seen just once. The sequenced sample consisted of blood. The receptors were sampled from a man aged 25 to 40 in good health. CDR3s include the opening cysteine and the closing phenylalanine or tryptophan. The D gene is left open where the match is weak. The size entry is marked missing in some rows and otherwise reads once, few, many or a size class.

j_call: TRBJ1-4; d_call: TRBD1; v_call: TRBV14; clone_size: -; cdr3_aa: CASNRDRNEKLFF; cdr3_nt: TGTGCCAGCAACCGGGACAGGAATGAAAAACTGTTTTTT
j_call: TRBJ2-4; d_call: -; v_call: TRBV7-2; clone_size: -; cdr3_aa: CASSLGGTELRSAIQYF; cdr3_nt: TGTGCCAGCAGCTTAGGGGGGACGGAGCTGCGGAGTGCCATTCAGTACTTC
j_call: TRBJ2-3; d_call: TRBD2; v_call: TRBV12-3/TRBV12-4; clone_size: -; cdr3_aa: CASSFTGGGPRNTDTQYF; cdr3_nt: TGTGCCAGCAGTTTTACGGGGGGGGGCCCCAGGAACACAGATACGCAGTATTTT
j_call: TRBJ1-6; d_call: TRBD1; v_call: TRBV3-1; clone_size: -; cdr3_aa: CAGSPSRDRPNSPLHF; cdr3_nt: TGTGCCGGCAGCCCTTCTCGGGACAGACCTAATTCACCCCTCCACTTT
j_call: TRBJ2-3; d_call: -; v_call: TRBV5-6; clone_size: -; cdr3_aa: CASSSTWKNTDTQYF; cdr3_nt: TGTGCCAGCAGCTCCACGTGGAAGAACACAGATACGCAGTATTTT
j_call: TRBJ2-3; d_call: TRBD2; v_call: TRBV4-2; clone_size: -; cdr3_aa: CASSPRLAGGRGTQYF; cdr3_nt: TGTGCCAGCAGCCCGAGACTAGCGGGGGGCCGTGGTACGCAGTATTTT
j_call: TRBJ2-3; d_call: TRBD2; v_call: TRBV4-3; clone_size: few; cdr3_aa: CASSHHKNRTSDSRDTQYF; cdr3_nt: TGCGCCAGCAGCCACCACAAGAACCGGACTAGCGATTCAAGAGATACGCAGTATTTT
j_call: TRBJ2-2; d_call: -; v_call: TRBV12-3/TRBV12-4; clone_size: -; cdr3_aa: CASSFSWTGELFF; cdr3_nt: TGTGCCAGCAGTTTCTCCTGGACCGGGGAGCTGTTTTTT
j_call: TRBJ1-2; d_call: TRBD1; v_call: TRBV12-3/TRBV12-4; clone_size: few; cdr3_aa: CASSFPGRQGHMHGYTF; cdr3_nt: TGTGCCAGCAGTTTTCCGGGGCGACAGGGCCATATGCATGGCTACACCTTC
j_call: TRBJ2-7; d_call: TRBD1; v_call: TRBV5-5; clone_size: -; cdr3_aa: CASSLGGQASYEQYF; cdr3_nt: TGTGCCAGCAGCTTGGGGGGACAGGCTTCCTACGAGCAGTACTTC
j_call: TRBJ2-1; d_call: TRBD1; v_call: TRBV7-3; clone_size: -; cdr3_aa: CASSLQGGLMNEQFF; cdr3_nt: TGTGCCAGCAGCTTACAAGGGGGCTTGATGAATGAGCAGTTCTTC
j_call: TRBJ2-1; d_call: -; v_call: TRBV4-1; clone_size: -; cdr3_aa: CASSAHQGRTSYNEQFF; cdr3_nt: TGCGCCAGCAGCGCACATCAAGGGAGGACCTCCTACAATGAGCAGTTCTTC
j_call: TRBJ2-7; d_call: TRBD1; v_call: TRBV28; clone_size: few; cdr3_aa: CATLDRGYEQYF; cdr3_nt: TGTGCCACCCTTGACAGGGGCTACGAGCAGTACTTC
j_call: TRBJ2-7; d_call: TRBD1; v_call: TRBV11-1; clone_size: -; cdr3_aa: CASSVDFRDRSYEQYF; cdr3_nt: TGTGCCAGCAGCGTCGACTTCCGGGACAGGTCCTACGAGCAGTACTTC
j_call: TRBJ2-1; d_call: TRBD2; v_call: TRBV4-3; clone_size: -; cdr3_aa: CASSRIMARLAGGPVEQFF; cdr3_nt: TGCGCCAGCAGCCGTATCATGGCCCGACTAGCGGGGGGGCCGGTTGAGCAGTTCTTC
j_call: TRBJ1-3; d_call: -; v_call: TRBV3-1; clone_size: few; cdr3_aa: CASSQMRGRPSGNTIYF; cdr3_nt: TGTGCCAGCAGCCAAATGCGGGGCCGACCCTCTGGAAACACCATATATTTT
j_call: TRBJ2-1; d_call: -; v_call: TRBV28; clone_size: -; cdr3_aa: CASNSSYSGNEQFF; cdr3_nt: TGTGCCAGCAATTCTAGCTACTCTGGGAATGAGCAGTTCTTC
j_call: TRBJ2-5; d_call: -; v_call: TRBV10-3; clone_size: -; cdr3_aa: CAISEGPQETQYF; cdr3_nt: TGTGCCATCAGTGAAGGGCCGCAAGAGACCCAGTACTTC